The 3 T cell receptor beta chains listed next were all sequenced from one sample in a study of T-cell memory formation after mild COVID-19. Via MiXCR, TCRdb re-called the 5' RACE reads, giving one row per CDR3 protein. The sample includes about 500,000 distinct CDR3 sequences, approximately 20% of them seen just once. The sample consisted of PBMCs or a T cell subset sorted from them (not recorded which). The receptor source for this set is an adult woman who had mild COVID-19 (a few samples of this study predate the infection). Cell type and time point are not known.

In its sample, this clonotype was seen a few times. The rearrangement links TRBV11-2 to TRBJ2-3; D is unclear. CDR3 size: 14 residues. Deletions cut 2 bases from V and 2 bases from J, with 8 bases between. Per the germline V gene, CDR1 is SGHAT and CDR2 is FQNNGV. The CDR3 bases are TGTGCCAGCAGCTTAACGGACCCCACAGATACGCAGTATTTT. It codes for CASSLTDPTDTQYF.

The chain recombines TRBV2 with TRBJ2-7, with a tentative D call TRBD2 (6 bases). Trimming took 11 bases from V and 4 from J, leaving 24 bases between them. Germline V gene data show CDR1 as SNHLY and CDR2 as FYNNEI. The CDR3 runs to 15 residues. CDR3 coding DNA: TGTGCCGGAGGATCCCGGGGAGGACCCGGGTACGAGCAGTACTTC. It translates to CAGGSRGGPGYEQYF.

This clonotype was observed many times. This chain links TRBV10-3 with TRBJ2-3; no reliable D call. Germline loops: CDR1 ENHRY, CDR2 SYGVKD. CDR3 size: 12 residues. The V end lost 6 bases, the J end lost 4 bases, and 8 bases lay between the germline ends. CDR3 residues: CAISAVSDTQYF. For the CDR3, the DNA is TGTGCCATCAGCGCCGTCTCAGATACGCAGTATTTT.